Each of the 10 T cell receptor beta chains below was sequenced from the same sample in a study of T cell responses to AZD1222 COVID-19 vaccine. Sequencing used immunoSEQ multiplex PCR; TCRdb keeps in-frame clones, though not all of them. The table lists approximately 140,000 clones, roughly nine tenths of them singletons. The input for sequencing was peripheral blood, taken 28 days after the second dose of the MenACWY control vaccine. Every receptor here comes from an adult who received the MenACWY meningococcal vaccine as a control.

This chain connects TRBV2 to TRBJ1-6; tentative D call: TRBD1 (5 bases). The CDR3 runs 15 residues. Between the trimmed V and J ends, which lost 10 bases and 6 bases, there was a span of 19 bases. Germline loops: CDR1 SNHLY, CDR2 FYNNEI. In nucleotides, the CDR3 is TGTGCCACCAGACAGCAAACAATATTTAATTCACCCCTCCACTTT. It is translated as CATRQQTIFNSPLHF.

The chain uses TRBV15 and TRBJ1-2, with D maybe TRBD1 (5 bases). The germline CDR1 and CDR2 sequences are LNHNV and YYDKDF (reference sequence). Trimming took off 0 bases at V and 8 bases at J, with 10 bases between the two ends. CDR3 size: 13 residues. CDR3 region: CATSRDDQGGYTF. As DNA, the CDR3 is TGTGCCACCAGCAGAGATGACCAGGGAGGCTACACCTTC.

The J gene is TRBJ1-1, the V gene TRBV18; D unclear. Germline loops: CDR1 KGHSH, CDR2 LQKENI. The CDR3 runs 13 residues. The ends were cut back, 0 bases at V and 6 bases at J, with 8 bases in the middle. The CDR3 DNA reads as TGTGCCAGCTCACCACCACAGAATTCTGAAGCTTTCTTT. Residues: CASSPPQNSEAFF.

DNA of the CDR3: TGTGCCACCAGCAGAGTAACAAGGGACATAGAAAACATTCAGTACTTC. Translated, it gives CATSRVTRDIENIQYF. The chain has TRBV15 and TRBJ2-4; possible D gene TRBD1, 6 bases. V was cut by 1 base and J by 5 bases, with 15 bases left in between. The germline gives CDR1 LNHNV, CDR2 YYDKDF (reference sequence). This CDR3 contains 16 residues.

The table lists this clone with a count of one. The J gene is TRBJ1-2, the V gene TRBV7-2; 8 bases agree with TRBD1. Germline V CDR1 and CDR2: SGHTA, FQGNSA. CDR3 length: 14 residues. J was trimmed by 6 bases and V by 6 bases; bases with no gene match: 9. This CDR3 reads CASSPDRGLDGYTF. In DNA, the CDR3 is TGTGCCAGCAGTCCCGACAGGGGCTTGGATGGCTACACCTTC.

The rearrangement links TRBV19 to TRBJ2-1; D unclear. The germline V and J ends were trimmed by 7 bases and 5 bases, with 9 bases remaining between them. The CDR3 loop spans 12 amino acids. Germline CDR1 and CDR2: LNHDA and SQIVND (reference sequence). The DNA for the CDR3 is TGTGCCAGTAAAGATTTGCACAATGAGCAGTTCTTC. It is translated as CASKDLHNEQFF.

Comment on this clone: Other nucleotide sequences from this sample produce the same CDR3. V gene TRBV11-3 combines with J gene TRBJ2-1; 9 nucleotides agree with TRBD2. The V and J ends lost 4 bases and 4 bases, in that order; junction bases with no gene match: 2. Germline loops: CDR1 SGHNT, CDR2 YENEEA. The CDR3 has 14 amino acids. DNA for the CDR3: TGTGCCAGCAGCTCCGGACTAGCGTACAATGAGCAGTTCTTC. Protein sequence: CASSSGLAYNEQFF.

J is TRBJ1-1 and V is TRBV6-5; weak D call: TRBD1 (6 bases). This CDR3 contains 14 residues. V was clipped by 0 bases and J by 10 bases, with 15 bases between them. Germline V gene sequence: CDR1 MNHEY, CDR2 SVGAGI. The CDR3 region is CASSYSIGTLGAFF. The CDR3 nucleotides are TGTGCCAGCAGTTACTCTATCGGGACATTAGGAGCTTTCTTT.

This chain connects TRBV28 to TRBJ1-4; 10 nucleotides line up with TRBD1. Unmatched junction bases numbered 4, after V lost 1 base and J lost 5 bases. The CDR3 is 16 amino acids. Germline lookup yields CDR1 MDHEN and CDR2 SYDVKM. CDR3 DNA sequence: TGTGCCAGCAGTTTATCGGGACAGGGGCCCAATGAAAAACTGTTTTTT. As protein: CASSLSGQGPNEKLFF.

This chain connects TRBV6-2 or TRBV6-3 to TRBJ1-6; TRBD1 aligns across 8 bases. Germline loops: CDR1 MNHEY, CDR2 SVGEGT. V lost 5 bases and J lost 7; bases outside the gene matches: 7. The CDR3 loop spans 15 amino acids. As DNA, the CDR3 is TGTGCCAGCAGTCTGTGGACAGGGCCGAATTCACCCCTCCACTTT. It codes for CASSLWTGPNSPLHF.